The clone carrying this T cell receptor beta chain has only a few counts. Antigen unknown. This CDR3 is 16 amino acids long. Deletions cut 4 bases from V and 1 base from J, with 15 bases between. From germline, CDR1 is SGHTS and CDR2 YDEGEE. This entry belongs to a study of T cell repertoires in cytomegalovirus infection. Across the study: Indicated by public TCR beta signatures were CMV infection and matching HLA type.

In TCRdb, the reads were re-called with MiXCR into one record per CDR3 protein. The sample holds more than 65,000 distinct CDR3 sequences; 45% to 50% are singletons and the top ten take approximately 95%. The V call is TRBV5-8, the J call TRBJ2-1; possibly TRBD1 for D (5 bases). This TCR was recovered from a human donor in good health (CMV status not recorded). Some clones in this sample may be carry-over from other donors' samples. This specimen was CD8+ T cells from cultured PBMCs, taken from culture after CMV antigen stimulation. CDR3 residues: CASSLGAVPSYNEQFF. Here the CDR3 DNA reads TGTGCCAGCAGCCTAGGGGCCGTGCCTTCCTACAATGAGCAGTTCTTC.